These 23 T cell receptor beta chains were all obtained from the same sample, sequenced in a study of T cells in tumors after PD-1 blockade. Measured with immunoSEQ multiplex PCR; TCRdb has only the in-frame clones, and not every one. The table includes 45,000 to 60,000 clones, around 80% detected once. The source material was PBMCs, sampled before anti-PD-1 therapy. The receptors come from a human donor with advanced basal cell or squamous cell carcinoma (not recorded which).

The CDR3 nucleotides are TGTGCCAGCAGCCGCACACTCTCGGGTGAAAAACTGTTTTTT. It codes for CASSRTLSGEKLFF. This rearrangement joins TRBV3-1 (or the pseudogene TRBV3-2) to TRBJ1-4; D is uncertain. V was shortened by 4 bases and J by 7 bases, with 13 bases between the two germline ends. Germline CDR1 is LGHDT and CDR2 is YNNKEL (reference sequence). The CDR3 contains 14 residues.

This clone was picked up one time. One end of the junction fails to match germline, which may point to a read error. J is TRBJ1-1 and V is TRBV18; D remains unclear. CDR3 length: 12 residues. Germline CDR1 KGHSH, CDR2 LQKENI. This CDR3 reads CASSPHQNEAFF. Written as DNA, the CDR3 is TGTGCCAGCTCCCCACACCAGAATGAAGCTTTCTTT. Combining the CDR3 with reference TRBV18 and TRBJ1-1 gives the whole variable domain NAGVMQNPRHLVRRRGQEARLRCSPMKGHSHVYWYRQLPEEGLKFMVYLQKENIIDESGMPKERFSAEFPKEGPSILRIQQVVRGDSAAYFCASSPHQNEAFFGQGTRLTVV.

The chain uses TRBV7-8 and TRBJ2-7; unclear D gene. CDR1 is SGHVS and CDR2 is FQNEAQ in the germline V gene. Between the trimmed V and J ends, which lost 0 bases and 2 bases, there was a span of 2 bases. CDR3 length: 12 residues. The CDR3 region is CASSLAPYEQYF. CDR3 nucleotide sequence: TGTGCCAGCAGCTTAGCGCCCTACGAGCAGTACTTC.

The chain recombines TRBV10-3 with TRBJ2-7, with TRBD1 matching over 8 bases. The CDR3 sequence is 15 residues long. Germline trimming cut 5 bases from V and 3 bases from J; bases unmatched to any gene: 9. Germline V gene sequence: CDR1 ENHRY, CDR2 SYGVKD. The CDR3 is CAISKFDRGDYEQYF. CDR3 in DNA: TGTGCCATCAGTAAGTTCGACAGGGGCGACTACGAGCAGTACTTC.

This clone showed up just a few times. The CDR3 spells CASSPVEGFIQYF. CDR3 DNA: TGTGCCAGCTCACCAGTGGAGGGTTTTATTCAGTACTTC. The rearrangement links TRBV18 to TRBJ2-4, with D possibly matching TRBD2 (6 bases). The CDR3 totals 13 residues. Trimming removed 2 bases at V and 10 bases at J, with 12 bases between. Germline V lookup: CDR1 KGHSH, CDR2 LQKENI. The full variable domain, rest sourced from reference TRBV18 and TRBJ2-4, is NAGVMQNPRHLVRRRGQEARLRCSPMKGHSHVYWYRQLPEEGLKFMVYLQKENIIDESGMPKERFSAEFPKEGPSILRIQQVVRGDSAAYFCASSPVEGFIQYFGAGTRLSVL.

The chain has TRBV7-2 and TRBJ2-7, with no clear D. The V and J ends lost 4 bases and 7 bases respectively, with 17 bases between them. There are 14 residues in the CDR3. Germline lookup yields CDR1 SGHTA and CDR2 FQGNSA. The DNA for the CDR3 is TGTGCCAGCAGCTCCTCTGTTGGGGTAGGGGAGCAGTACTTC. It encodes CASSSSVGVGEQYF.

V is TRBV5-1 and J is TRBJ1-1; the D gene is possibly TRBD1 (5 bases). Per germline, CDR1 SGHRS and CDR2 YFSETQ. The CDR3 covers 15 residues. V was pared by 4 bases and J by 1 base, with 14 bases between. CDR3 in DNA: TGCGCCAGCAGCGGGGGAGGACCTCCGAACACTGAAGCTTTCTTT. Residues: CASSGGGPPNTEAFF. Full variable domain (outside the CDR3, taken from reference TRBV5-1 and TRBJ1-1): KAGVTQTPRYLIKTRGQQVTLSCSPISGHRSVSWYQQTPGQGLQFLFEYFSETQRNKGNFPGRFSGRQFSNSRSEMNVSTLELGDSALYLCASSGGGPPNTEAFFGQGTRLTVV.

This sequence joins TRBV10-1 and TRBJ1-2, with no clear D. The CDR3 covers 13 residues. V was shortened by 2 bases and J by 6 bases, with 10 bases between the two germline ends. In germline, CDR1 is WNHNN, CDR2 SYGVQD (reference sequence). This CDR3 reads CASSETPYDGYTF. CDR3 coding DNA: TGCGCCAGCAGTGAGACGCCCTACGATGGCTACACCTTC.

The CDR3 protein is CASSQVLVGELFF. For the CDR3, the DNA is TGTGCCAGCAGTCAAGTCCTTGTCGGGGAGCTGTTTTTT. The chain employs TRBV7-9 and TRBJ2-2; D not resolved. CDR3 length equals 13 residues. Per germline, CDR1 SEHNR and CDR2 FQNEAQ (reference sequence). Trimming stripped 6 bases from V and 7 bases from J, with 12 bases between.

V gene TRBV29-1 combines with J gene TRBJ2-2, with 8 bases fitting TRBD2. CDR1 and CDR2 (germline): SQVTM, ANQGSEA. The ends lost 6 bases at V and 1 base at J; junction bases unmatched: 4. The CDR3 is 14 residues long. CDR3 sequence: CSVKSGRNTGELFF. For the CDR3, the DNA is TGCAGCGTAAAAAGCGGGAGGAACACCGGGGAGCTGTTTTTT.

This clone showed up just once. The chain couples TRBV5-6 to TRBJ1-2; D remains unclear. The CDR3 has 11 residues. Germline CDR1 SGHDT, CDR2 YYEEEE. Trimming stripped 0 bases from V and 8 bases from J, with 5 bases between. The CDR3 protein is CASSLAGGYTF. CDR3 DNA sequence: TGTGCCAGCAGCTTGGCAGGCGGCTACACCTTC.

The gene calls are TRBV13 and TRBJ2-5; no reliable D call. The CDR3 has 14 residues. The germline V and J ends were trimmed by 5 bases and 7 bases, with 17 bases remaining between them. Germline V gives CDR1 PRHDT, CDR2 FYEKMQ (reference sequence). In DNA form, the CDR3 reads TGTGCCAGCAGCCGAAGGATCACCTCGGGGACCCAGTACTTC. Protein: CASSRRITSGTQYF.

The V gene is TRBV20-1, the J gene TRBJ2-3, with 8 bases matching TRBD2. Germline V gene lookup returns CDR1 DFQATT and CDR2 SNEGSKA (reference sequence). The trim removed 3 bases at V and 2 bases at J, leaving 7 bases unmatched. CDR3 length: 15 residues. Here the CDR3 reads CSASWVAGLTDTQYF. CDR3 nucleotides: TGCAGTGCTAGTTGGGTAGCGGGGCTCACAGATACGCAGTATTTT.

The rearrangement joins TRBV15 to TRBJ2-3, with 13 bases that match TRBD2. The germline V gene encodes CDR1 LNHNV and CDR2 YYDKDF (reference sequence). This CDR3 has 18 residues. V shed 2 bases, J shed 4 bases, and the junction held 9 bases outside the gene matches. The CDR3 region is CATSRKGLAGSKADTQYF. The CDR3, as DNA: TGTGCCACCAGCAGAAAGGGACTAGCGGGATCCAAGGCAGATACGCAGTATTTT.

This clone appeared a single time. V gene TRBV6-5 combines with J gene TRBJ2-1; D not resolved. V lost 6 bases, J lost 9 bases, and 15 bases lay in between. CDR1 and CDR2 from the germline V gene are MNHEY and SVGAGI. The CDR3 is 13 amino acids. CDR3: CASSPPPPGEQFF. The CDR3 DNA is TGTGCCAGCAGCCCCCCGCCCCCGGGTGAGCAGTTCTTC.

The CDR3 nucleotides read TGCGCCAGCAGCTACGGGAGCGGAAATCAGCCCCAGCATTTT. This codes for CASSYGSGNQPQHF. The gene calls are TRBV5-1 and TRBJ1-5; D uncertain. Germline V gives CDR1 SGHRS, CDR2 YFSETQ. V was shortened by 3 bases and J by 4 bases, with 11 bases between the two germline ends. The CDR3 contains 14 residues.

This clone was detected only a few times. The chain joins TRBV5-5 to TRBJ1-1, with 10 positions matching TRBD1. Germline V gene sequence: CDR1 SGHKS, CDR2 YYEKEE (reference sequence). V was pared by 4 bases and J by 1 base, with 4 bases of the junction left unmatched. The CDR3 is made up of 15 amino acids. The CDR3 loop is CASSGGQGRNTEAFF. DNA of the CDR3: TGTGCCAGCAGCGGGGGACAGGGGCGGAACACTGAAGCTTTCTTT.

This clone has just a few counts. This rearrangement joins TRBV7-9 to TRBJ2-5; 9 positions agree with TRBD1. The V and J ends lost 5 bases and 2 bases, in that order; junction bases with no gene match: 6. The CDR3 extends over 15 amino acids. Looked up from germline, CDR1 is SEHNR and CDR2 is FQNEAQ (reference sequence). For the CDR3, the DNA is TGTGCCAGCAGCCCAGGGACAGGGTCGCAAGAGACCCAGTACTTC. Its protein product is CASSPGTGSQETQYF.

V and J are TRBV7-2 and TRBJ1-1, with TRBD1 matching 7 bases. After removal of 1 base from V and 1 base from J, the junction contained 3 bases not matched to a gene. Germline V gene lookup returns CDR1 SGHTA and CDR2 FQGNSA. This CDR3 is built from 15 residues. The CDR3: CASSLGDRRNTEAFF. The CDR3 DNA follows: TGTGCCAGCAGCTTAGGGGACAGAAGGAACACTGAAGCTTTCTTT.

This clone came up a few times. V is TRBV4-2 and J is TRBJ1-1; TRBD1 might be the D (5 bases). V lost 1 base and J 5 bases, leaving 17 bases between the germline ends. The CDR3 length is 16 residues. Looked up from germline, CDR1 is LGHNA and CDR2 is YNFKEQ. The CDR3 protein is CASSQGTASRETEAFF. CDR3 DNA: TGTGCCAGCAGCCAAGGGACCGCCTCCAGGGAGACTGAAGCTTTCTTT.

This clone was counted once. The genes are TRBV6-1 and TRBJ1-2; perhaps TRBD1 as D (5 bases). V lost 1 base to trimming and J lost 2 bases, with 11 bases between them. Germline-derived CDR1 and CDR2 are MNHNS and SASEGT. The CDR3 is 15 amino acids. The chain's CDR3 is CASSEVQGRNYGYTF. As DNA, the CDR3 is TGTGCCAGCAGTGAAGTGCAGGGACGGAACTATGGCTACACCTTC.

The gene calls are TRBV3-1 (or the pseudogene TRBV3-2) and TRBJ2-5; D remains unclear. Trimming stripped 4 bases from V and 2 bases from J, with 8 bases between. The CDR3 totals 13 residues. Germline CDR1 is LGHDT and CDR2 is YNNKEL (reference sequence). The CDR3 DNA reads as TGTGCCAGCAGCCCTCGACCACAAGAGACCCAGTACTTC. Protein product: CASSPRPQETQYF.

The genes are TRBV5-1 and TRBJ2-2; TRBD2 matches 7 bases. Germline V gene lookup returns CDR1 SGHRS and CDR2 YFSETQ. The V segment lost 2 bases and the J segment 7 bases; nucleotides outside the gene matches: 2. CDR3 size: 13 residues. The CDR3 here is CASSFSGGGELFF. The CDR3 DNA reads as TGCGCCAGCAGCTTCTCGGGGGGCGGGGAGCTGTTTTTT.